This is a list of T cell receptor beta chains from one sample in a study of T-cell memory formation after mild COVID-19. One entry per CDR3 protein, called by TCRdb with MiXCR from the 5' RACE reads. The sample includes approximately 250,000 distinct CDR3 sequences, around 16% seen only once; the top ten take 22%. Input material: PBMCs or a T cell subset sorted from them (not recorded which). The receptors stem from a man in his late teens or twenties who had mild COVID-19 (a few samples of this study predate the infection). Cell type and time point are not known. Each CDR3 is given with its conserved first and last residue. The D gene is left open where the match is weak. The size field is filled for only some rows; it gives once, few, many or a size class.

V	J	size	D	DNA	CDR3
TRBV7-9	TRBJ1-2	few	-	TGTGCCAGCAGCTCAAGGGACCGACTCTATGGCTACACCTTC	CASSSRDRLYGYTF
TRBV7-2	TRBJ2-7	few	-	TGTGCCAGCAGCTACTCGACAGCCAGCTCCTACGAGCAGTACTTC	CASSYSTASSYEQYF
TRBV5-1	TRBJ2-7	many	TRBD1	TGCGCCAGCAGCTTGGAAGGACAGGGGGGGGACGAGCAGTACTTC	CASSLEGQGGDEQYF
TRBV5-1	TRBJ2-2	few	-	TGCGCCAGCAGCTTGGGACCCATCACCGGGGAGCTGTTTTTT	CASSLGPITGELFF
TRBV20-1	TRBJ2-7	few	-	TGCAGTGCCCAGGTCGTCCACGAGCAGTACTTC	CSAQVVHEQYF
TRBV5-5	TRBJ2-3	few	-	TGTGCCAGCAGCCAGGGATTCTACACAGATACGCAGTATTTT	CASSQGFYTDTQYF
TRBV6-2/TRBV6-3	TRBJ1-1	few	-	TGTGCCAGCAGTATAAGACAGGAGAACACTGAAGCTTTCTTT	CASSIRQENTEAFF
TRBV28	TRBJ2-5	many	-	TGTGCCAGCAGTTGGGGGCGATCGGGGTACGGTAGGACCCAGTACTTC	CASSWGRSGYGRTQYF
TRBV7-2	TRBJ1-6	-	TRBD1	TGTGCCAGCAGCGACAGGGGATCACCCCTCCACTTT	CASSDRGSPLHF
TRBV20-1	TRBJ2-5	-	TRBD2	TGCAGTGCCCATCCTAGCGGTTGGTACCAAGAGACCCAGTACTTC	CSAHPSGWYQETQYF
TRBV20-1	TRBJ1-4	-	-	TGCAGTGCAGCTACAAGTTCCGGGGATGAAAAACTGTTTTTT	CSAATSSGDEKLFF
TRBV9	TRBJ2-1	-	-	TGTGCCAGCAGCAAGTTCAGAGGTGGTAGCTACAATGAGCAGTTCTTC	CASSKFRGGSYNEQFF
TRBV28	TRBJ2-7	few	TRBD1	TGTGCCAGTCAGGGGGTACTTAGCTCCTACGAGCAGTACTTC	CASQGVLSSYEQYF
TRBV5-1	TRBJ2-7	few	TRBD1	TGCGCCAGCAGCCCAGGGACAGGGGAAGGCGAGCAGTACTTC	CASSPGTGEGEQYF
TRBV6-2/TRBV6-3	TRBJ2-2	many	TRBD1	TGTGCCAGCAGTTATGGGACAGGGCGAGCGACAGGGGAGCTGTTTTTT	CASSYGTGRATGELFF
TRBV5-1	TRBJ2-5	-	TRBD1	TGCGCCAGCAGCTTGGGACAGGGACAAGAGACCCAGTACTTC	CASSLGQGQETQYF
TRBV6-5	TRBJ2-7	few	TRBD1	TGTGCCAGCAGGGGTTCAGGGGGTTCCTACGAGCAGTACTTC	CASRGSGGSYEQYF
TRBV12-3/TRBV12-4	TRBJ1-6	few	-	TGTGCCAGCACCCGGGACCTTCGCTGGAATTCACCCCTCCACTTT	CASTRDLRWNSPLHF
TRBV7-2	TRBJ2-4	-	TRBD2	TGTGCCAGCAGCCCGGGGGGTTTAGCCAAAAACATTCAGTACTTC	CASSPGGLAKNIQYF
TRBV4-3	TRBJ2-6	many	-	TGCGCCAGCAGCCAAGATTGGTTGCTGGGCTCTGGGGCCAACGTCCTGACTTTC	CASSQDWLLGSGANVLTF
TRBV29-1	TRBJ1-2	-	TRBD1	TGCAGCCTCTGGGACAGAGGAGGCTACACCTTC	CSLWDRGGYTF
TRBV7-2	TRBJ2-5	-	-	TGTGCCAGCACCCCATCGGGGAGGGAGACCCAGTACTTC	CASTPSGRETQYF
TRBV5-1	TRBJ2-7	many	TRBD2	TGCGCCAGCAGCTCGGGGCGCGGGGGGGCCTTCGAGCAGTACTTC	CASSSGRGGAFEQYF
TRBV11-2	TRBJ2-1	few	TRBD1	TGTGCCAGCAGCACATACAGGGGTGTTGAGCAGTTCTTC	CASSTYRGVEQFF
TRBV29-1	TRBJ1-1	once	-	TGCAGCGTCCGAGGCGGGGGTTGGTACACTGAAGCTTTCTTT	CSVRGGGWYTEAFF
TRBV4-3	TRBJ2-3	-	TRBD1	TGCGCCAGCAGCCAACGTGGACAGGGGGGAGATACGCAGTATTTT	CASSQRGQGGDTQYF
TRBV28	TRBJ2-1	-	-	TGTGCCAGCAGTCGGACAACCCGTCGGTCGGGTGAGCAGTTCTTC	CASSRTTRRSGEQFF
TRBV5-6	TRBJ2-3	many	-	TGTGCCAGCAGCTTGGACCAGGGAGGTTCAGATACGCAGTATTTT	CASSLDQGGSDTQYF
TRBV5-1	TRBJ2-3	-	TRBD1	TGCGCCAGCAGCCTGAGTCCCGGGACAGGGTCGGTCGGAGATACGCAGTATTTT	CASSLSPGTGSVGDTQYF
TRBV28	TRBJ2-5	-	-	TGTGCCAGCACCATACGGGGGGCAATCCAAGAGACCCAGTACTTC	CASTIRGAIQETQYF
TRBV7-6	TRBJ1-1	few	TRBD1	TGTGCCAGCAGCTCTCGACAGGGGACGAACACTGAAGCTTTCTTT	CASSSRQGTNTEAFF
TRBV5-1	TRBJ1-1	few	TRBD1	TGCGCCAGCAGCCAACAGGGGCAAACTGAAGCTTTCTTT	CASSQQGQTEAFF
TRBV5-1	TRBJ2-7	many	-	TGCGCCAGCAGCTTGGGGGACACAGGGAACGAGCAGTACTTC	CASSLGDTGNEQYF
TRBV5-1	TRBJ2-3	-	TRBD1	TGCGCCAGCAGCCGCACGGGACAGGGGGCAGATACGCAGTATTTT	CASSRTGQGADTQYF
TRBV6-5	TRBJ2-1	-	TRBD2	TGTGCCAGCAGTCGTAGACTAGCGGTCGATGAGCAGTTCTTC	CASSRRLAVDEQFF
TRBV4-1	TRBJ2-1	-	-	TGCGCCAGCAGCCCTCGACGGGGCGATGAGCAGTTCTTC	CASSPRRGDEQFF
TRBV7-3	TRBJ2-3	many	-	TGTGCCAGCAGCTTAATCGCCGCAGATACGCAGTATTTT	CASSLIAADTQYF
TRBV6-2/TRBV6-3	TRBJ2-7	few	TRBD2	TGTGCCAGCAGGAGGGCCGGGACTACCTACGAGCAGTACTTC	CASRRAGTTYEQYF
TRBV12-3/TRBV12-4	TRBJ2-3	few	TRBD2	TGTGCCAGCAGTCATAGCGGGAGCACAGATACGCAGTATTTT	CASSHSGSTDTQYF
TRBV7-2	TRBJ2-1	many	-	TGTGCCAGCAGCTTAGGAACAGACAATGAGCAGTTCTTC	CASSLGTDNEQFF
TRBV29-1	TRBJ1-1	many	TRBD1	TGCAGCGTTGAGGAGGGGGCGCGGACTGAAGCTTTCTTT	CSVEEGARTEAFF
TRBV15	TRBJ2-5	-	-	TGTGCCACCAGCAGAACAGGGAAAGAGACCCAGTACTTC	CATSRTGKETQYF
TRBV5-6	TRBJ2-6	-	TRBD2	TGTGCCAGCAGCCCGAACGGGGGGACTGGGGCCAACGTCCTGACTTTC	CASSPNGGTGANVLTF
TRBV20-1	TRBJ2-5	few	-	TGCAGTGCTAGACTCGGTTGGGAAGAGACCCAGTACTTC	CSARLGWEETQYF
TRBV6-5	TRBJ2-7	many	-	TGTGCCAGCAGTTACGCCGGGGGAGCCTACGAGCAGTACTTC	CASSYAGGAYEQYF
TRBV10-3	TRBJ2-3	few	-	TGTGCCATCAGTTCCACAGATACGCAGTATTTT	CAISSTDTQYF
TRBV15	TRBJ1-1	-	-	TGTGCCACCAGCGAGACAGGGAACACTGAAGCTTTCTTT	CATSETGNTEAFF
TRBV12-3/TRBV12-4	TRBJ2-3	-	-	TGTGCCAGCACCTCAAGGACCCTTCCTACGCAGTATTTT	CASTSRTLPTQYF
TRBV5-6	TRBJ2-5	few	-	TGTGCCAGCAGCTCCACGCCGGGACGGATGAGAGAGACCCAGTACTTC	CASSSTPGRMRETQYF
TRBV5-1	TRBJ2-3	-	TRBD1	TGCGCCAGCAGCGTGACTCGGACAGGGGATGGGTATTTT	CASSVTRTGDGYF
TRBV5-1	TRBJ1-6	many	TRBD1	TGCGCCAGCAGCCCGGGCGACAGGGGTTGGGGGAATTCACCCCTCCACTTT	CASSPGDRGWGNSPLHF